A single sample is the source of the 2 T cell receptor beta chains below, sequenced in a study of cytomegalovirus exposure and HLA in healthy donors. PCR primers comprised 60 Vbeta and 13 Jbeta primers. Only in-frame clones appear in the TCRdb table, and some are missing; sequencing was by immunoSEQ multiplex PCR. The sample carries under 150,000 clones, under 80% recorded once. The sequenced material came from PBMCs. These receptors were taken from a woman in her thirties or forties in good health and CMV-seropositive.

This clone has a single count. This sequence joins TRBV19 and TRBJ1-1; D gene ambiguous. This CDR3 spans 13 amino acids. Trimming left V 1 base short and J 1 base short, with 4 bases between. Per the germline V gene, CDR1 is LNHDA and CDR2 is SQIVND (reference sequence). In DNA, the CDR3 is TGTGCCAGTAGTATAGGGCCGAACACTGAAGCTTTCTTT. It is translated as CASSIGPNTEAFF.

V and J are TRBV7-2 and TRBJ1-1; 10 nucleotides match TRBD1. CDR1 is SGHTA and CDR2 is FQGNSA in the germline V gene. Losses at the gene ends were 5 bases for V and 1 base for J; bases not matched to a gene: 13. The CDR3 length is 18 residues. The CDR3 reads CASSPRRDRGPKNTEAFF. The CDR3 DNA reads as TGTGCCAGCAGCCCTCGCCGGGACAGGGGACCAAAGAACACTGAAGCTTTCTTT.